A single sample gave rise to the 28 T cell receptor beta chains below, sequenced in a study of T cells in Graves' hyperthyroidism and ophthalmopathy. Amplification yielded TCR beta CDR3 regions, with RNA transcripts as the source. With the HTBI primer set, the TCR CDR3 went through a first round of RT-PCR. TCRdb reprocessed the multiplex PCR reads with MiXCR, giving one entry per CDR3 protein. Here the sample spans some 490,000 distinct CDR3 sequences, about 22% being singletons. Sample: blood. The receptor set was obtained from a woman in her sixties or seventies with Graves' ophthalmopathy.

The table lists this clonotype with a few counts. V gene TRBV19 combines with J gene TRBJ1-2; 10 bases are a match to TRBD1. CDR3 length: 15 amino acids. V lost 7 bases, J lost 4 bases, and 9 bases stayed unmatched. Looked up from germline, CDR1 is LNHDA and CDR2 is SQIVND (reference sequence). The CDR3 reads CASTAGQGFGYGYTF. Here the CDR3 DNA reads TGTGCCAGTACTGCGGGACAGGGGTTTGGCTATGGCTACACCTTC. The entire variable domain, with the rest obtained from reference TRBV19 and TRBJ1-2, is as follows: DGGITQSPKYLFRKEGQNVTLSCEQNLNHDAMYWYRQDPGQGLRLIYYSQIVNDFQKGDIAEGYSVSREKKESFPLTVTSAQKNPTAFYLCASTAGQGFGYGYTFGSGTRLTVV.

The CDR3 spells CATLYLSSYEQYF. The DNA of the CDR3 is TGTGCCACGCTTTATCTCTCCTCCTACGAGCAGTACTTC. The chain uses TRBV6-1 and TRBJ2-7; D gene uncertain. The germline gives CDR1 MNHNS, CDR2 SASEGT. The CDR3 has 13 residues. With 10 bases removed from V and 0 bases from J, the gap between germline ends came to 13 bases.

V and J are TRBV19 and TRBJ1-2, with D maybe TRBD1 (5 bases). V was cut by 7 bases and J by 2 bases, with 14 bases left in between. CDR3 length equals 14 residues. Per the germline V gene, CDR1 is LNHDA and CDR2 is SQIVND (reference sequence). CDR3 DNA sequence: TGTGCCAGTACCCGGGGCCTCTTGAACTATGGCTACACCTTC. Protein product: CASTRGLLNYGYTF. The variable domain in full, with the rest retrieved from reference TRBV19 and TRBJ1-2, is DGGITQSPKYLFRKEGQNVTLSCEQNLNHDAMYWYRQDPGQGLRLIYYSQIVNDFQKGDIAEGYSVSREKKESFPLTVTSAQKNPTAFYLCASTRGLLNYGYTFGSGTRLTVV.

The sample holds many counts of this clonotype. The chain combines TRBV7-3 with TRBJ2-3, with a weak D call TRBD2 (5 bases). Germline values: CDR1 SGHTA, CDR2 FQGTGA. Deletions cut 7 bases from V and 2 bases from J, with 10 bases between. This CDR3 contains 13 residues. CDR3: CASKDYLTDTQYF. The CDR3 coding sequence is TGTGCCAGCAAAGACTACCTCACAGATACGCAGTATTTT.

This clonotype has only a few counts. The rearrangement uses TRBV20-1 and TRBJ2-7; perhaps TRBD1 as D (5 bases). The CDR3 loop spans 12 amino acids. Germline V gene data show CDR1 as DFQATT and CDR2 as SNEGSKA (reference sequence). The V end lost 3 bases, the J end lost 5 bases, and 11 bases lay between the germline ends. The CDR3 nucleotides read TGCAGTGCTAGGTTCAGGGTAAACGAGCAGTACTTC. Translating gives CSARFRVNEQYF.

This clonotype appeared a few times. The V and J genes are TRBV9 and TRBJ2-2, with TRBD2 matching 8 bases. This CDR3 is built from 15 residues. Germline V gene data show CDR1 as SGDLS and CDR2 as YYNGEE. With V trimmed by 0 bases and J by 5 bases, 3 bases remained unmatched. The CDR3 DNA reads as TGTGCCAGCAGCGTAGGACCTAGCGGGACCGGGGAGCTGTTTTTT. Its protein product is CASSVGPSGTGELFF.

The V call is TRBV29-1, the J call TRBJ1-1; a possible D gene is TRBD1 (6 bases). Germline CDR1 SQVTM, CDR2 ANQGSEA. The CDR3 covers 14 residues. V lost 4 bases to trimming and J lost 3 bases, with 15 bases between them. The CDR3 bases are TGCAGCGTTGGGGGGGTGCAGGGGCACACTGAAGCTTTCTTT. Residues: CSVGGVQGHTEAFF. The variable domain in full, with the rest retrieved from reference TRBV29-1 and TRBJ1-1, is SAVISQKPSRDICQRGTSLTIQCQVDSQVTMMFWYRQQPGQSLTLIATANQGSEATYESGFVIDKFPISRPNLTFSTLTVSNMSPEDSSIYLCSVGGVQGHTEAFFGQGTRLTVV.

The J gene is TRBJ2-7, the V gene TRBV20-1, with 9 nucleotides matching TRBD1. Germline V gene data show CDR1 as DFQATT and CDR2 as SNEGSKA (reference sequence). V shed 3 bases and J 3 bases; nucleotides not matched to a gene: 6. This CDR3 comprises 14 residues. The CDR3 loop is CSASPGQGNYEQYF. The CDR3 coding sequence is TGCAGTGCTAGTCCGGGACAGGGAAACTACGAGCAGTACTTC.

V gene TRBV7-2 combines with J gene TRBJ2-6, with D possibly TRBD1 on 5 matching bases. This CDR3 is 15 amino acids long. Germline lookup yields CDR1 SGHTA and CDR2 FQGNSA. The germline V and J ends were trimmed by 2 bases and 2 bases, with 7 bases remaining between them. The DNA for the CDR3 is TGTGCCAGCAGCTTAATGACAGCTGGGGCCAACGTCCTGACTTTC. Translating gives CASSLMTAGANVLTF.

The genes are TRBV20-1 and TRBJ2-1; 8 nucleotides align to TRBD2. The length of the CDR3 is 12 residues. The germline gives CDR1 DFQATT, CDR2 SNEGSKA (reference sequence). J was trimmed by 8 bases and V by 5 bases; bases with no gene match: 5. CDR3 region: CSASSGSDEQFF. The CDR3 coding sequence is TGCAGTGCTTCAAGCGGGAGCGATGAGCAGTTCTTC.

This clonotype was detected only a few times. This sequence joins TRBV19 and TRBJ2-1, with 8 nucleotides matching TRBD2. The CDR3 length is 15 residues. CDR1 and CDR2 from the germline V gene are LNHDA and SQIVND (reference sequence). V trimming: 6 bases; J trimming: 0 bases; junction bases outside the gene matches: 4. In DNA form, the CDR3 reads TGTGCCAGTAGATCCGGACTAGCCTCCTACAATGAGCAGTTCTTC. It specifies CASRSGLASYNEQFF.

This clonotype showed up just a few times. V usage is TRBV4-1 and J usage is TRBJ2-5; D is ambiguous. This CDR3 contains 15 residues. V lost 0 bases, J lost 0 bases, and 8 bases lay in between. Germline V gene data show CDR1 as MGHRA and CDR2 as YSYEKL. This CDR3 is CASSQDANYQETQYF. The CDR3, as DNA: TGCGCCAGCAGCCAAGACGCTAACTACCAAGAGACCCAGTACTTC.

This clonotype has ten or more counts. The chain joins TRBV12-3 or TRBV12-4 to TRBJ2-3, with a tentative D call TRBD1 (6 bases). Trimming left V 3 bases short and J 4 bases short, with 17 bases between. This CDR3 region has 16 residues. CDR3 DNA: TGTGCCAGCAGTTTTAGGGGGAGTACACTCCCAGATACGCAGTATTTT. This sequence encodes CASSFRGSTLPDTQYF.

This clonotype has ten or more counts. The chain is built from TRBV24-1 and TRBJ1-2; D remains unclear. The V gene's germline CDR1 is KGHDR and CDR2 SFDVKD. Trimming shortened V by 2 bases and J by 5 bases, and 11 bases separated the two germline ends. This CDR3 has 14 residues. The chain's CDR3 is CATSDYTDEYGYTF. The CDR3 nucleotides read TGTGCCACCAGTGATTACACAGATGAGTATGGCTACACCTTC.

The chain joins TRBV6-1 to TRBJ1-1, with 9 bases that match TRBD1. Losses at the gene ends were 8 bases for V and 0 bases for J; bases not matched to a gene: 19. Germline CDR1 MNHNS, CDR2 SASEGT. This CDR3 spans 19 amino acids. The DNA of the CDR3 is TGTGCCAGCTCTCGAACCTACAGGGGGCTGATGAACATGAACACTGAAGCTTTCTTT. Translating it yields CASSRTYRGLMNMNTEAFF.

In this sample, this clonotype turned up many times. V and J are TRBV12-3 or TRBV12-4 and TRBJ2-1, with TRBD1 matching 8 bases. J was trimmed by 9 bases and V by 5 bases; bases with no gene match: 12. The CDR3 has 15 residues. In DNA form, the CDR3 reads TGTGCCAGCAGTCTCACCGGGACAGGCCAAAGTGAGCAGTTCTTC. Its translation: CASSLTGTGQSEQFF.

The chain carries TRBV6-2 or TRBV6-3 and TRBJ2-2; 11 nucleotides line up with TRBD2. Germline assignment: CDR1 MNHEY and CDR2 SVGEGT. The CDR3 sequence is 22 residues long. J gave up 1 base and V 5 bases, and 21 bases lay outside the gene matches. The DNA of the CDR3 is TGTGCCAGCAGTAGGTCCGTTCTAGCGGGAGGCCTGGATTCCCTGAACACCGGGGAGCTGTTTTTT. Its protein is CASSRSVLAGGLDSLNTGELFF.

As concerns this clonotype: This may come from a read error, since a much larger clone is one base off. CDR3 nucleotides: TGTGCCAGCAGCGTAGCTGGCGGGGAGCTGTTTTTT. Encoded protein: CASSVAGGELFF. V is TRBV9 and J is TRBJ2-2; D ambiguous. From germline, CDR1 is SGDLS and CDR2 YYNGEE. V was pared by 0 bases and J by 7 bases, with 4 bases between. CDR3 length: 12 amino acids.

This clonotype showed up many times. V is TRBV7-3 and J is TRBJ1-3; D is unclear. The CDR3 loop spans 15 amino acids. Germline V lookup: CDR1 SGHTA, CDR2 FQGTGA. V gave up 1 base and J gave up 1 base, with 8 bases separating them. CDR3 in amino acids: CASSLNTGSGNTIYF. CDR3 DNA: TGTGCCAGCAGCTTAAATACGGGATCTGGAAACACCATATATTTT.

This clonotype occurred many times. The chain joins TRBV7-2 to TRBJ2-7; the D gene is possibly TRBD2 (5 bases). The CDR3 totals 15 residues. V was cut by 1 base and J by 3 bases, with 13 bases left in between. Germline CDR1 SGHTA, CDR2 FQGNSA. The CDR3 loop reads CASSLVGLQYYEQYF. CDR3 sequence (DNA): TGTGCCAGCAGCTTAGTCGGACTTCAATACTACGAGCAGTACTTC.

Ten or more counts support this clonotype. The chain uses TRBV7-3 and TRBJ2-7, with D maybe TRBD1 (5 bases). The germline gives CDR1 SGHTA, CDR2 FQGTGA. With 6 bases removed from V and 5 bases from J, the gap between germline ends came to 17 bases. The CDR3 extends over 14 amino acids. CDR3 sequence (DNA): TGTGCCAGCAGTTTAGGCGCAGGGTACGACGAGCAGTACTTC. Its translation is CASSLGAGYDEQYF.

This clonotype was detected many times. V and J are TRBV6-5 and TRBJ1-2; D unclear. The V and J ends lost 4 bases and 6 bases respectively, with 12 bases between them. Germline lookup yields CDR1 MNHEY and CDR2 SVGAGI. CDR3 length: 13 amino acids. The CDR3 sequence is CASSSRGNHGYTF. DNA for the CDR3: TGTGCCAGCAGTTCGAGAGGGAACCATGGCTACACCTTC.

This clonotype was detected many times. The chain carries TRBV27 and TRBJ1-1; no clear D gene. V dropped 0 bases and J dropped 1 base, with 6 bases sitting between them. Germline V gives CDR1 MNHEY, CDR2 SMNVEV (reference sequence). The CDR3 contains 14 residues. The CDR3 DNA follows: TGTGCCAGCAGTTTATCGGCAGGGAACACTGAAGCTTTCTTT. Its protein is CASSLSAGNTEAFF.

There are many counts of this clonotype. The chain is built from TRBV6-1 and TRBJ2-2; 8 nucleotides agree with TRBD2. The CDR3 loop spans 16 amino acids. Germline assignment: CDR1 MNHNS and CDR2 SASEGT. V was clipped by 5 bases and J by 2 bases; unmatched bases: 7. CDR3 in amino acids: CASSRVAGLNTGELFF. In DNA, the CDR3 is TGTGCCAGCAGTCGTGTAGCGGGACTAAACACCGGGGAGCTGTTTTTT.

As for this clonotype: This may be a read error: a much more frequent sequence differs by one nucleotide. The chain is built from TRBV12-3 or TRBV12-4 and TRBJ2-5; no definite D call. This CDR3 has 13 amino acids. Trimming took off 7 bases at V and 2 bases at J, with 11 bases between the two ends. The CDR3 DNA follows: TGTGCCAGCACCCCCATGCAGCAAGAGACCCAGTACTTC. Residues: CASTPMQQETQYF.

V usage is TRBV3-1 and J usage is TRBJ2-2; D gene uncertain. The CDR3 is 13 residues long. Looked up from germline, CDR1 is LGHDT and CDR2 is YNNKEL (reference sequence). V was cut by 3 bases and J by 5 bases, with 7 bases left in between. This CDR3 reads CASSQRMTGELFF. In DNA form, the CDR3 reads TGTGCCAGCAGCCAGAGGATGACCGGGGAGCTGTTTTTT.

The rearrangement uses TRBV5-1 and TRBJ2-1; no clear D gene. Trimming removed 7 bases at V and 7 bases at J, with 9 bases between. CDR1 and CDR2 from the germline V gene are SGHRS and YFSETQ. This CDR3 spans 11 amino acids. As DNA, the CDR3 is TGCGCCAGCGGATGGGAAAATGAGCAGTTCTTC. Amino acid sequence: CASGWENEQFF.

The chain joins TRBV20-1 to TRBJ2-7; TRBD2 matches at 8 bases. Germline-derived CDR1 and CDR2 are DFQATT and SNEGSKA (reference sequence). The CDR3 runs 14 residues. J lost 6 bases, V lost 2 bases, and 9 bases had no gene match. The DNA for the CDR3 is TGCAGTGCTAGAATCTCCCGGGGGGGCGGCGAGCAGTACTTC. Residues: CSARISRGGGEQYF.